The clone carrying this T cell receptor beta chain was seen a few times. Its target is unknown. Looked up from germline, CDR1 is LNHDA and CDR2 is SQIVND (reference sequence). The V end was cut by 5 bases, the J end by 1 base, with 8 bases between. The CDR3 contains 13 residues. This sample stems from a study of CD8+CD57+ T cells in acquired aplastic anemia. Study conclusions and caveats: Patients and controls were found to share fewer than 35 CD8+ CDR3 sequences.

Sequenced patients had shown CD8+CD57+ cell expansion by flow cytometry. There was no therapy given to any patient before the blood sampling took place. Genomic DNA provided the template from which TCR beta VDJ and CDR3 profiles were obtained. One entry per CDR3 protein results from TCRdb running MiXCR on the reads. The top ten clones hold around 1.3% of a sample with approximately 300,000 distinct CDR3 sequences, under 60% of them seen once. J is TRBJ1-1 and V is TRBV19; unclear D gene. The material sequenced was sorted CD4+, CD8+, or CD8+CD57+ T cells (not recorded which) from PBMCs. This clonotype originated in a human donor with aplastic anemia. DNA for the CDR3: TGTGCCAGTAGTCTAACACGGAACACTGAAGCTTTCTTT. This translates into CASSLTRNTEAFF.